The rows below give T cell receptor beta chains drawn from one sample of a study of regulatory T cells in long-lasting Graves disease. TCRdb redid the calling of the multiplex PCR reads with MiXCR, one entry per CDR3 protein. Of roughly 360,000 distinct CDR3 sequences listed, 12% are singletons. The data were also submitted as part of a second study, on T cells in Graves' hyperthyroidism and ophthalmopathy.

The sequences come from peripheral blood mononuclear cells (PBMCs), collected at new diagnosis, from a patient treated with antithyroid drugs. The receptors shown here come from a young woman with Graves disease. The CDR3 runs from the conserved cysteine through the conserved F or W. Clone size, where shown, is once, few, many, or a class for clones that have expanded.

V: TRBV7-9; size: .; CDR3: CASSSPLSERIQYF
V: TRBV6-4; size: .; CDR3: CASSDGGGNTEAFF
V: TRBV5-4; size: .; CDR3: CASRRLLSTEAFF
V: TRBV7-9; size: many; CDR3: CASSFSGTHRYEQYF
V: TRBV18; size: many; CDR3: CASSPRTAQETQYF
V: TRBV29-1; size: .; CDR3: CSVEPGIGRVRGYTF
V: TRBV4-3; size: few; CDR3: CASSPTSGKADTQYF
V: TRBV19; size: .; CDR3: CASSSNTGLEAFF
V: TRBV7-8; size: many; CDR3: CASSFRISAAGGRTDTQYF
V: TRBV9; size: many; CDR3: CASSVEDLNTEAFF
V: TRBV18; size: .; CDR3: CASSTRVKGPVPGNTIYF
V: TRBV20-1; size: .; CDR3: CSARDTGGINNEQFF
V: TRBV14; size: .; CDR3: CASSQNRPSPLHF
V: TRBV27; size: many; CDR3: CASSWTSGDTDTQYF
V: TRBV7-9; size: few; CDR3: CASSLKGHEQYF
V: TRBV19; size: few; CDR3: CASRGKNNEQFF
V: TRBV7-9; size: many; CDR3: CASTTGQGAFYGYTF
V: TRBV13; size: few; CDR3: CASSLWALRDMGTEAFF
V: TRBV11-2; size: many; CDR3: CASSLVLQTRLGYTF
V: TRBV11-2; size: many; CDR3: CASSSGLAIEQYF
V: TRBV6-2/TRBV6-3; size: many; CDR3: CASSYSRWLAGVNEQFF
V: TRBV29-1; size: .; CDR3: CSVGQRMNTEAFF
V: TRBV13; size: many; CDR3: CASSPSSGTGITGELFF
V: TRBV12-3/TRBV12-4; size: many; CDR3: CASSLGGAGGNQPQHF
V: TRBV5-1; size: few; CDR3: CASSAFGLSLGNTIYF
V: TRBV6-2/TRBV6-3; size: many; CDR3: CASSEESVNEQFF
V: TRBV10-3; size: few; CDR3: CAISESILGNTIYF
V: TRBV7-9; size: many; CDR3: CASSYGSNEQYF